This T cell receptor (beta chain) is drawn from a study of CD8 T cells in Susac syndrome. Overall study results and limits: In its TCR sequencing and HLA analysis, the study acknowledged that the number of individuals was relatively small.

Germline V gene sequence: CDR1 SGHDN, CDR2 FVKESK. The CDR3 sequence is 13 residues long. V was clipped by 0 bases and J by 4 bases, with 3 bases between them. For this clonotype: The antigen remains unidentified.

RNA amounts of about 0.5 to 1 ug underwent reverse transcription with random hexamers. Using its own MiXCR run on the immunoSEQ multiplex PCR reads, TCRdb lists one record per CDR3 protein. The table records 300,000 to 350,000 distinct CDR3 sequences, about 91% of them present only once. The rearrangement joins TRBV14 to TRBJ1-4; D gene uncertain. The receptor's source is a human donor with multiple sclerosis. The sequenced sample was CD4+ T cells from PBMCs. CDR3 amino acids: CASSQELNEKLFF. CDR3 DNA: TGTGCCAGCAGCCAAGAGCTTAATGAAAAACTGTTTTTT. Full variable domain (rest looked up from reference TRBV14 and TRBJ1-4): EAGVTQFPSHSVIEKGQTVTLRCDPISGHDNLYWYRRVMGKEIKFLLHFVKESKQDESGMPNNRFLAERTGGTYSTLKVQPAELEDSGVYFCASSQELNEKLFFGSGTQLSVL.